This TCR beta chain stems from a study of CD8 T cells in Susac syndrome. The study's findings and limits: In its TCR sequencing and HLA analysis, the study acknowledged that the number of individuals was relatively small.

As to this clonotype: Its antigen is undetermined.

RNA in amounts of about 0.5 to 1 ug was reverse transcribed with random hexamers. Across 54 Vbeta and 13 Jbeta, TCR beta CDR3 was amplified with immunoSEQ multiplex PCR. TCRdb called the immunoSEQ multiplex PCR reads again in MiXCR, with one record for every CDR3 protein. The repertoire holds over 350,000 distinct CDR3 sequences, with more than 80% as singletons. Treatment-naive patients with stable or active relapsing-remitting disease served as multiple sclerosis controls. Negative isolation was used for CD8+ and CD4+ T cells, and FACS enrichment was applied to TEMRA cells. Germline CDR1 reads SGHRS; CDR2 reads YFSETQ. The length of the CDR3 is 19 residues. The junction had 15 bases not matched to a gene; V was cut back by 2 bases and J by 1 base.

The chain combines TRBV5-1 with TRBJ2-5; 9 positions agree with TRBD2. This sequence originates from a human donor with multiple sclerosis. Sequencing input: CD8+ T cells from PBMCs. DNA for the CDR3: TGCGCCAGCAGCTTAGGGACTAGCAACTCCATATTCATCCAAGAGACCCAGTACTTC. This sequence encodes CASSLGTSNSIFIQETQYF.